The 22 T cell receptor beta chains reported below all come from one sample, sequenced in a study of cytomegalovirus exposure and HLA in healthy donors. TCRdb's table, derived via immunoSEQ multiplex PCR, lists solely in-frame clones and lacks some. The table has about 68,000 clones, more than 95% seen once. The sequenced material came from PBMCs. Every receptor here comes from a young man in good health and CMV-seronegative.

The genes are TRBV2 and TRBJ2-1; 11 bases line up with TRBD2. Losses at the gene ends were 2 bases for V and 8 bases for J; bases not matched to a gene: 11. Per the germline V gene, CDR1 is SNHLY and CDR2 is FYNNEI. The CDR3 loop spans 17 amino acids. CDR3 in amino acids: CASSELTSGTFRDEQFF. CDR3 DNA sequence: TGTGCCAGCAGTGAATTGACTAGCGGGACGTTTAGGGATGAGCAGTTCTTC.

The rearrangement uses TRBV27 and TRBJ1-1, with unresolved D. This CDR3 comprises 11 residues. Germline V gene lookup returns CDR1 MNHEY and CDR2 SMNVEV (reference sequence). Trimming pared 3 bases from V and 5 bases from J, leaving 4 bases between. CDR3 in amino acids: CASSLRTEAFF. The CDR3 DNA is TGTGCCAGCAGTTTGCGGACTGAAGCTTTCTTT.

The chain is built from TRBV6-1 and TRBJ2-1, with 11 nucleotides matching TRBD2. Germline CDR1 is MNHNS and CDR2 is SASEGT. There are 16 residues in the CDR3. The V and J ends lost 2 bases and 3 bases, in that order; junction bases with no gene match: 3. CDR3 sequence: CASSELLAGGYNEQFF. The CDR3 nucleotides read TGTGCCAGCAGTGAACTCCTAGCGGGAGGCTACAATGAGCAGTTCTTC.

Here the CDR3 DNA reads TGTGCCAGCAGCTTCTATGAGCCCGGGAGTACTGAAGCTTTCTTT. Its translation is CASSFYEPGSTEAFF. The rearrangement joins TRBV7-3 to TRBJ1-1; D uncertain. Germline CDR1 and CDR2: SGHTA and FQGTGA. This CDR3 region has 15 residues. V lost 3 bases and J lost 5, with 16 bases in between.

The chain combines TRBV7-9 with TRBJ2-3, with 9 positions matching TRBD1. Trimming cost V 5 bases and J 2 bases; bases outside gene matches: 8. The CDR3 covers 16 residues. Germline V gives CDR1 SEHNR, CDR2 FQNEAQ (reference sequence). CDR3 amino acids: CASSLRGQGHTDTQYF. CDR3 nucleotide sequence: TGTGCCAGCAGCCTTAGGGGACAGGGCCACACAGATACGCAGTATTTT.

The rearrangement links TRBV5-1 to TRBJ1-1; no firm D call. The CDR3 spans 13 residues. Germline CDR1 reads SGHRS; CDR2 reads YFSETQ. Trimming pared 7 bases from V and 1 base from J, leaving 11 bases between. The CDR3 loop reads CASLSSPNTEAFF. For the CDR3, the DNA is TGCGCCAGCTTGTCCTCCCCGAACACTGAAGCTTTCTTT. The complete variable domain, with remaining parts taken from reference TRBV5-1 and TRBJ1-1, reads KAGVTQTPRYLIKTRGQQVTLSCSPISGHRSVSWYQQTPGQGLQFLFEYFSETQRNKGNFPGRFSGRQFSNSRSEMNVSTLELGDSALYLCASLSSPNTEAFFGQGTRLTVV.

The V call is TRBV4-1, the J call TRBJ2-3, with 12 nucleotides matching TRBD2. The CDR3 contains 16 residues. Trimming removed 0 bases from V and 5 bases from J; junction bases left unmatched: 3. Germline values: CDR1 MGHRA, CDR2 YSYEKL. The DNA for the CDR3 is TGCGCCAGCAGCCAAGATCCGGGACTAGCGGGAGATACGCAGTATTTT. It is translated as CASSQDPGLAGDTQYF.

The J gene is TRBJ1-1, the V gene TRBV27; maybe TRBD1 (5 bases). The CDR3 contains 15 residues. V lost 0 bases and J 1 base, leaving 9 bases between the germline ends. From germline, CDR1 is MNHEY and CDR2 SMNVEV (reference sequence). CDR3 in amino acids: CASSLSGVPNTEAFF. CDR3 nucleotides: TGTGCCAGCAGTTTATCAGGGGTCCCGAACACTGAAGCTTTCTTT.

The chain couples TRBV4-1 to TRBJ1-5; TRBD1 aligns across 7 bases. The V and J ends lost 1 base and 3 bases, in that order; junction bases with no gene match: 6. Germline CDR1 is MGHRA and CDR2 is YSYEKL. There are 16 residues in the CDR3. CDR3 loop: CASSQGVGGNNQPQHF. DNA for the CDR3: TGCGCCAGCAGCCAAGGGGTAGGGGGCAACAATCAGCCCCAGCATTTT.

The chain is built from TRBV2 and TRBJ1-1; 7 bases agree with TRBD1. This CDR3 region has 13 residues. The V and J ends lost 6 bases and 1 base, in that order; junction bases with no gene match: 2. CDR1 is SNHLY and CDR2 is FYNNEI in the germline V gene. The CDR3 nucleotides are TGTGCCAGCAGCCGGGACAGGAACACTGAAGCTTTCTTT. This gives the protein CASSRDRNTEAFF.

The gene calls are TRBV2 and TRBJ1-5; tentatively, D is TRBD1 (6 bases). Germline V gene lookup returns CDR1 SNHLY and CDR2 FYNNEI. The CDR3 extends over 13 amino acids. Between the trimmed V and J ends, which lost 7 bases and 6 bases, there was a span of 13 bases. CDR3: CASTTGPPQPQHF. Written as DNA, the CDR3 is TGTGCCAGCACGACAGGCCCCCCTCAGCCCCAGCATTTT. Based on the CDR3 plus reference TRBV2 and TRBJ1-5, the full variable domain is EPEVTQTPSHQVTQMGQEVILRCVPISNHLYFYWYRQILGQKVEFLVSFYNNEISEKSEIFDDQFSVERPDGSNFTLKIRSTKLEDSAMYFCASTTGPPQPQHFGDGTRLSIL.

The chain carries TRBV27 and TRBJ1-1, with a possible D match to TRBD1 (6 bases). This CDR3 is built from 15 residues. Trimming removed 5 bases from V and 0 bases from J, with 13 bases in between. The germline gives CDR1 MNHEY, CDR2 SMNVEV (reference sequence). The CDR3 protein is CASSPSRQVNTEAFF. CDR3 bases: TGTGCCAGCAGTCCATCCAGACAGGTGAACACTGAAGCTTTCTTT.

This chain joins TRBV7-9 and TRBJ2-7; 8 bases match TRBD1. Germline V gene data show CDR1 as SEHNR and CDR2 as FQNEAQ (reference sequence). The CDR3 loop spans 16 amino acids. V dropped 4 bases and J dropped 3; count of bases not matched to a gene: 11. The CDR3 DNA follows: TGTGCCAGCAGCTCGGGACGGCAGGGGGCGAACTACGAGCAGTACTTC. It specifies CASSSGRQGANYEQYF.

This clone was seen a single time. The chain uses TRBV7-3 and TRBJ2-2, with D unresolved. Germline CDR1 and CDR2: SGHTA and FQGTGA. CDR3 length equals 14 residues. V was shortened by 5 bases and J by 7 bases, with 14 bases between the two germline ends. The CDR3 protein is CASSPQAGSGELFF. The CDR3 DNA reads TGTGCCAGCAGCCCCCAAGCCGGTAGCGGGGAGCTGTTTTTT.

The chain couples TRBV27 to TRBJ1-6; 7 bases are shared with TRBD1. The V gene's germline CDR1 is MNHEY and CDR2 SMNVEV (reference sequence). V was pared by 4 bases and J by 7 bases, with 7 bases of the junction left unmatched. The CDR3 has 15 residues. CDR3 protein: CASSSDRVRNSPLHF. The DNA of the CDR3 is TGTGCCAGCAGTTCTGACAGGGTGCGCAATTCACCCCTCCACTTT.

Points on this clone: One junction end does not reproduce the germline sequence, and a read error may be involved. The V gene is TRBV7-7, the J gene TRBJ1-3; 8 bases agree with TRBD1. The CDR3 extends over 16 amino acids. Germline V gene lookup returns CDR1 SSHAT and CDR2 FNYEAQ (reference sequence). The CDR3 reads CASSLEGQDASDTIYF. CDR3 DNA sequence: TGTGCTAGCAGCTTAGAGGGACAGGACGCTTCGGACACCATATATTTT.

This clone was detected only once. The chain recombines TRBV11-3 with TRBJ2-7; the match to TRBD2 covers 12 bases. J lost 2 bases, V lost 5 bases, and 4 bases had no gene match. Germline CDR1 SGHNT, CDR2 YENEEA. This CDR3 has 15 residues. In DNA form, the CDR3 reads TGTGCCAGCAGCCCCAGGACTAGCGGGGCCTACGAGCAGTACTTC. Protein product: CASSPRTSGAYEQYF.

The chain carries TRBV2 and TRBJ1-5; 9 bases align to TRBD1. The germline V gene encodes CDR1 SNHLY and CDR2 FYNNEI. CDR3 length: 14 residues. The ends lost 8 bases at V and 6 bases at J; junction bases unmatched: 8. The CDR3 nucleotides read TGTGCCAGCGACGCCGGGACAGGGCTTCAGCCCCAGCATTTT. Encoded protein: CASDAGTGLQPQHF.

The genes are TRBV7-9 and TRBJ2-7, with TRBD2 matching over 7 bases. This CDR3 is 15 amino acids long. Germline values: CDR1 SEHNR, CDR2 FQNEAQ (reference sequence). The V gene end was trimmed by 4 bases and the J gene end by 2 bases; junction bases not matched to a gene: 8. The CDR3 loop reads CASSSPFAGAYEQYF. DNA of the CDR3: TGTGCCAGCAGCTCCCCCTTCGCGGGAGCCTACGAGCAGTACTTC.

The rearrangement joins TRBV6-1 to TRBJ1-1, with TRBD1 matching 8 bases. The ends lost 4 bases at V and 4 bases at J; junction bases unmatched: 8. This CDR3 has 15 amino acids. From germline, CDR1 is MNHNS and CDR2 SASEGT. This CDR3 reads CASSGSWTGITEAFF. DNA of the CDR3: TGTGCCAGCAGTGGGTCCTGGACAGGGATCACTGAAGCTTTCTTT.

This clone has only one observation. The chain is built from TRBV6-6 and TRBJ2-7; maybe TRBD1 (5 bases). V lost 8 bases to trimming and J lost 7 bases, with 18 bases between them. This CDR3 comprises 13 residues. Germline V gene lookup returns CDR1 MNHNY and CDR2 SVGAGI (reference sequence). The CDR3 bases are TGTGCCAGCCTCGACAGAAGTAGGCCGGAGCAGTACTTC. It yields the protein CASLDRSRPEQYF.

This chain uses TRBV7-2 with TRBJ2-7, with D possibly matching TRBD1 (6 bases). Trimming left V 3 bases short and J 2 bases short, with 11 bases between. The CDR3 covers 14 residues. CDR1 SGHTA and CDR2 FQGNSA come from the germline V gene. The CDR3 nucleotides are TGTGCCAGCAGCTTGGGCAGGGGCACCTACGAGCAGTACTTC. Translation gives CASSLGRGTYEQYF.